This entry features one T cell receptor beta chain sequence. These data are taken from a study of shared clonotypes between healthy human individuals. Across the study: CD8 memory received one plate per donor, CD8 naive two, CD4 memory three and CD4 naive three.

CD45RO-negative CD8 cells positively selected for CCR7 made up the naive population, which excluded terminally differentiated effector memory CD45RA+ cells. Nashville, Tennessee was home to all donors, who were Caucasian adults. Germline CDR1 SGHNT, CDR2 YYREEE (reference sequence). V was cut by 1 base and J by 3 bases, with 18 bases left in between. The CDR3 has 17 residues. Method: immunoSEQ multiplex PCR; TCRdb's copy keeps in-frame clones and lacks some. The table records more than 2 million clones, roughly 94% of them present only once. This TCR was sampled from a man between 18 and 29 years old in good health. J is TRBJ2-3 and V is TRBV5-4; no reliable D call. The sequenced sample consisted of naive CD8+ T cells sorted from blood. The chain's CDR3 is CASSLWGDIVGTDTQYF. CDR3 DNA sequence: TGTGCCAGCAGCTTGTGGGGTGACATAGTGGGGACAGATACGCAGTATTTT.